Following are 32 T cell receptor beta chains from one sample sequenced in a study of a mutant IDH1 vaccine in newly diagnosed glioma. No antigen is known for these receptors. Here immunoSEQ multiplex PCR was the method, and the copy in TCRdb shows in-frame clones only, minus some. Of tens of thousands of clones listed, about nine tenths are singletons. The time point was: week 47, end of study. Vaccination comprised doses that each held 300 ug of mutant IDH1 20-mer peptide, plus topical imiquimod. The material was PBMCs, obtained from a glioma patient whose treatment included an IDH1 peptide vaccine. These receptors were taken from a woman between 45 and 60 years old with glioma.

Regarding this clone: One end of the junction fails to match germline, which may point to a read error. This chain joins TRBV28 and TRBJ2-5; TRBD2 is a possible D gene (5 bases). From germline, CDR1 is MDHEN and CDR2 SYDVKM. This CDR3 is built from 14 residues. The CDR3 bases are TGTGCCAGCCGACTAATAGGACCTCAGGTCTCGCAGGACTTC. Residues: CASRLIGPQVSQDF.

The rearrangement joins TRBV5-1 to TRBJ1-3; D is unresolved. Trimming left V 7 bases short and J 0 bases short, with 8 bases between. This CDR3 contains 13 residues. CDR1 is SGHRS, CDR2 YFSETQ, per germline. The CDR3 bases are TGCGCCAGCCCCGGTCACTCTGGAAACACCATATATTTT. Residues: CASPGHSGNTIYF.

The chain is built from TRBV27 and TRBJ2-1; 8 nucleotides align to TRBD2. J lost 4 bases, V lost 2 bases, and 7 bases had no gene match. This CDR3 has 16 residues. Per the germline V gene, CDR1 is MNHEY and CDR2 is SMNVEV (reference sequence). CDR3: CASSLTGGGRYNEQFF. The CDR3 DNA reads TGTGCCAGCAGTTTAACCGGGGGCGGGAGGTACAATGAGCAGTTCTTC.

This chain links TRBV30 with TRBJ1-4; weak D call: TRBD1 (5 bases). The V end lost 0 bases, the J end lost 2 bases, and 13 bases lay between the germline ends. This CDR3 spans 16 amino acids. Germline CDR1 GTSNPN, CDR2 SVGIG (reference sequence). CDR3 region: CAWSVGQGGTNEKLFF. The CDR3 coding sequence is TGTGCCTGGAGTGTAGGGCAGGGTGGGACTAATGAAAAACTGTTTTTT.

V gene TRBV10-1 combines with J gene TRBJ2-1, with 9 bases matching TRBD1. The CDR3 consists of 14 residues. V gave up 4 bases and J gave up 9 bases; unmatched junction bases: 7. From germline, CDR1 is WNHNN and CDR2 SYGVQD (reference sequence). CDR3 region: CASSAGGQGAEQFF. In DNA, the CDR3 is TGCGCCAGCAGTGCGGGGGGACAGGGCGCTGAGCAGTTCTTC.

The chain joins TRBV7-9 to TRBJ1-1, with a possible D match to TRBD1 (6 bases). The CDR3 is 14 amino acids. Germline V gives CDR1 SEHNR, CDR2 FQNEAQ (reference sequence). V was trimmed by 5 bases and J by 4 bases, leaving 14 bases between them. CDR3 residues: CASSLQGKSTEAFF. DNA for the CDR3: TGTGCCAGCAGCCTTCAGGGGAAGAGCACTGAAGCTTTCTTT.

The V call is TRBV18, the J call TRBJ1-3; D is perhaps TRBD1 (5 bases). This CDR3 has 15 residues. The V gene lost 4 bases and the J gene lost 0 bases, with 10 bases spanning the gap. CDR1 and CDR2 (germline): KGHSH, LQKENI. CDR3 protein: CASSLAGRSGNTIYF. In DNA, the CDR3 is TGTGCCAGCTCACTCGCAGGGCGCTCTGGAAACACCATATATTTT.

The rearrangement joins TRBV5-5 to TRBJ2-7; D is possibly TRBD1 or TRBD2 (5 bases each). Germline CDR1 SGHKS, CDR2 YYEKEE (reference sequence). The CDR3 runs to 13 residues. The V gene lost 0 bases and the J gene lost 7 bases, with 11 bases spanning the gap. CDR3 DNA sequence: TGTGCCAGCAGCTTGGCGGGGCTCACTGAGCAGTACTTC. Residues: CASSLAGLTEQYF.

The chain employs TRBV7-9 and TRBJ2-7; TRBD2 is a possible D gene (5 bases). Germline assignment: CDR1 SEHNR and CDR2 FQNEAQ (reference sequence). The CDR3 spans 14 residues. V lost 5 bases, J lost 3 bases, and 14 bases lay in between. The CDR3 nucleotides are TGTGCCAGCAGCCCACTAGGCCGTCGCTACGAGCAGTACTTC. Protein product: CASSPLGRRYEQYF.

The J gene is TRBJ1-1, the V gene TRBV11-3; D possibly corresponds to TRBD1 (6 bases). This CDR3 spans 14 amino acids. With 5 bases removed from V and 1 base from J, the gap between germline ends came to 11 bases. The V gene's germline CDR1 is SGHNT and CDR2 YENEEA. CDR3 bases: TGTGCCAGCAGCCGCGGACAGTCGAACACTGAAGCTTTCTTT. Its translation: CASSRGQSNTEAFF.

The V call is TRBV9, the J call TRBJ2-1, with D tentatively TRBD2 (8 bases). Trimming pared 6 bases from V and 7 bases from J, leaving 20 bases between. The CDR3 has 15 residues. Looked up from germline, CDR1 is SGDLS and CDR2 is YYNGEE. The CDR3 sequence is CASTQGGGRLNEQFF. CDR3 DNA: TGTGCCAGCACCCAAGGGGGCGGGAGGTTAAATGAGCAGTTCTTC.

The V and J genes are TRBV5-6 and TRBJ2-7, with 9 bases matching TRBD1. V gave up 4 bases and J gave up 3 bases; unmatched junction bases: 5. Germline CDR1 is SGHDT and CDR2 is YYEEEE. The CDR3 loop spans 14 amino acids. The CDR3 coding sequence is TGTGCCAGCAGCGAGGGGACAGGGATCTACGAGCAGTACTTC. It is translated as CASSEGTGIYEQYF.

V is TRBV27 and J is TRBJ2-1; D might be TRBD2 (6 bases). The length of the CDR3 is 15 residues. CDR1 and CDR2 from the germline V gene are MNHEY and SMNVEV (reference sequence). Trimming took 5 bases from V and 4 from J, leaving 15 bases between them. The CDR3 sequence is CASSQPGLVYNEQFF. In DNA, the CDR3 is TGTGCCAGCAGTCAACCGGGACTTGTTTACAATGAGCAGTTCTTC.

V and J are TRBV6-5 and TRBJ2-1, with D possibly matching TRBD1 (6 bases). The V gene lost 5 bases and the J gene lost 7 bases, with 12 bases spanning the gap. The CDR3 totals 13 residues. Germline-derived CDR1 and CDR2 are MNHEY and SVGAGI. The CDR3 sequence is CASSKQGENEQFF. The CDR3 nucleotides are TGTGCCAGCAGTAAACAGGGTGAGAATGAGCAGTTCTTC.

The V and J genes are TRBV5-6 and TRBJ2-3; weak D call: TRBD2 (6 bases). Trimming took off 3 bases at V and 7 bases at J, with 9 bases between the two ends. The CDR3 extends over 12 amino acids. Germline loops: CDR1 SGHDT, CDR2 YYEEEE. DNA of the CDR3: TGTGCCAGCAGCTCCGGAGGGCATACGCAGTATTTT. Its protein product is CASSSGGHTQYF.

The genes are TRBV7-9 and TRBJ2-1; unclear D gene. Germline V lookup: CDR1 SEHNR, CDR2 FQNEAQ (reference sequence). The CDR3 is made up of 16 amino acids. Trimming removed 4 bases at V and 0 bases at J, with 13 bases between. DNA of the CDR3: TGTGCCAGCAGCTCAACTGGTACCAGCTCCTACAATGAGCAGTTCTTC. Its translation is CASSSTGTSSYNEQFF.

CDR3 amino acids: CASSPWRDGDYEQYF. CDR3 nucleotide sequence: TGTGCCAGCAGCCCGTGGCGGGACGGAGACTACGAGCAGTACTTC. This chain links TRBV7-9 with TRBJ2-7; a weak D match, TRBD2 (6 bases). The CDR3 spans 15 residues. Trimming removed 5 bases at V and 3 bases at J, with 17 bases between. CDR1 is SEHNR, CDR2 FQNEAQ, per germline (reference sequence).

The chain joins TRBV19 to TRBJ1-2; tentatively, D is TRBD1 (6 bases). This CDR3 has 14 residues. Germline loops: CDR1 LNHDA, CDR2 SQIVND (reference sequence). The germline V and J ends were trimmed by 4 bases and 4 bases, with 13 bases remaining between them. For the CDR3, the DNA is TGTGCCAGTAGTAGACAGGACAGTTCCTATGGCTACACCTTC. Translating it yields CASSRQDSSYGYTF.

V and J are TRBV6-5 and TRBJ2-7; 9 bases are shared with TRBD1. V lost 5 bases, J lost 5 bases, and 10 bases stayed unmatched. The CDR3 is 15 residues long. Germline V gene data show CDR1 as MNHEY and CDR2 as SVGAGI. The DNA for the CDR3 is TGTGCCAGCAGTAGGCGTGGGACAGGGTCGGACGAGCAGTACTTC. It encodes CASSRRGTGSDEQYF.

This chain joins TRBV7-3 and TRBJ2-1; 7 bases match TRBD2. Trimming took 2 bases from V and 3 from J; bases not matched to a gene: 1. Germline V gene lookup returns CDR1 SGHTA and CDR2 FQGTGA. The CDR3 is made up of 14 amino acids. In DNA, the CDR3 is TGTGCCAGCAGCTTAGCGGGAGACTACAATGAGCAGTTCTTC. It translates to CASSLAGDYNEQFF.

The chain joins TRBV27 to TRBJ2-1; the match to TRBD2 covers 7 bases. The CDR3 has 16 residues. V trimming: 0 bases; J trimming: 2 bases; junction bases outside the gene matches: 4. Germline V gene data show CDR1 as MNHEY and CDR2 as SMNVEV (reference sequence). The CDR3: CASSLSAGEAYNEQFF. The DNA of the CDR3 is TGTGCCAGCAGTTTATCGGCGGGAGAGGCCTACAATGAGCAGTTCTTC.

V gene TRBV9 combines with J gene TRBJ2-2, with 15 positions matching TRBD2. The CDR3 sequence is 17 residues long. Germline V lookup: CDR1 SGDLS, CDR2 YYNGEE. The V gene end was trimmed by 3 bases and the J gene end by 3 bases; junction bases not matched to a gene: 3. CDR3 sequence reads: CASSGGLAGGYTGELFF. In nucleotides, the CDR3 is TGTGCCAGCAGCGGCGGACTAGCGGGAGGGTACACCGGGGAGCTGTTTTTT.

The rearrangement joins TRBV10-2 to TRBJ2-7; either TRBD1 or TRBD2 may supply D (6 bases each). Germline CDR1 is WSHSY and CDR2 is SAAADI. This CDR3 comprises 15 residues. Trimming shortened V by 4 bases and J by 7 bases, and 20 bases separated the two germline ends. The CDR3 sequence is CASSAQGPSAREQYF. The CDR3 region has the DNA TGCGCCAGCAGTGCTCAGGGGCCTAGCGCCAGGGAGCAGTACTTC.

The gene calls are TRBV10-3 and TRBJ1-5; 8 bases map to TRBD1. The CDR3 extends over 15 amino acids. Per the germline V gene, CDR1 is ENHRY and CDR2 is SYGVKD. J lost 2 bases, V lost 4 bases, and 4 bases had no gene match. CDR3 amino acids: CAISVGQAGNQPQHF. In nucleotides, the CDR3 is TGTGCCATCAGTGTGGGACAGGCGGGCAATCAGCCCCAGCATTTT.

The rearrangement links TRBV5-6 to TRBJ2-3; 8 bases map to TRBD2. V lost 4 bases to trimming and J lost 1 base; unmatched junction nucleotides: 8. Germline V gives CDR1 SGHDT, CDR2 YYEEEE. This CDR3 is built from 16 residues. CDR3: CASSAVAGPRTDTQYF. The CDR3, as DNA: TGTGCCAGCAGCGCGGTAGCGGGACCACGCACAGATACGCAGTATTTT.

The V and J genes are TRBV5-1 and TRBJ1-1; 8 bases agree with TRBD1. The germline V gene encodes CDR1 SGHRS and CDR2 YFSETQ. With 1 base clipped from V and 0 bases from J, the junction kept 2 bases outside the gene matches. The CDR3 has 15 residues. The CDR3 loop is CASSLWGQVNTEAFF. As DNA, the CDR3 is TGCGCCAGCAGCTTGTGGGGACAGGTGAACACTGAAGCTTTCTTT. The whole variable domain, filled in from reference TRBV5-1 and TRBJ1-1, reads KAGVTQTPRYLIKTRGQQVTLSCSPISGHRSVSWYQQTPGQGLQFLFEYFSETQRNKGNFPGRFSGRQFSNSRSEMNVSTLELGDSALYLCASSLWGQVNTEAFFGQGTRLTVV.

The chain links TRBV4-1 to TRBJ2-5; TRBD2 agrees at 10 bases. Germline-derived CDR1 and CDR2 are MGHRA and YSYEKL. Losses at the gene ends were 1 base for V and 5 bases for J; bases not matched to a gene: 7. This CDR3 has 16 amino acids. CDR3 sequence reads: CASSQGLSGRMETQYF. CDR3 sequence (DNA): TGCGCCAGCAGCCAAGGTCTTAGCGGGAGGATGGAGACCCAGTACTTC.

The chain uses TRBV25-1 and TRBJ2-1; 10 nucleotides agree with TRBD2. The CDR3 has 15 amino acids. V was clipped by 7 bases and J by 9 bases; unmatched bases: 12. Looked up from germline, CDR1 is MGHDK and CDR2 is SYGVNS. The CDR3 DNA follows: TGTGCCAGCACAAACGGGCTAGCGGGAGTAGGTGAGCAGTTCTTC. The encoded protein is CASTNGLAGVGEQFF.

This chain connects TRBV28 to TRBJ1-5; weak D call: TRBD1 (5 bases). V was clipped by 3 bases and J by 7 bases, with 7 bases between them. The CDR3 is 12 residues long. Germline V CDR1 and CDR2: MDHEN, SYDVKM. The CDR3 DNA follows: TGTGCCAGCAGTTTGCAGGGCCAGCCCCAGCATTTT. This sequence encodes CASSLQGQPQHF.

V usage is TRBV11-2 and J usage is TRBJ2-3; 8 bases match TRBD1. CDR3 length equals 15 residues. With 5 bases clipped from V and 3 bases from J, the junction kept 7 bases outside the gene matches. CDR1 and CDR2 from the germline V gene are SGHAT and FQNNGV. CDR3 sequence reads: CASSLNDRGTDTQYF. CDR3 coding DNA: TGTGCCAGCAGCCTTAACGACAGGGGAACAGATACGCAGTATTTT.

This chain links TRBV19 with TRBJ2-3; D is possibly TRBD1 or TRBD2 (5 bases each). V lost 7 bases and J 0 bases, leaving 11 bases between the germline ends. The CDR3 sequence is 14 residues long. Germline V gene lookup returns CDR1 LNHDA and CDR2 SQIVND (reference sequence). CDR3 DNA sequence: TGTGCCAGTACCGAGGGGCCGAGCACAGATACGCAGTATTTT. The encoded protein is CASTEGPSTDTQYF. Full variable domain (rest looked up from reference TRBV19 and TRBJ2-3): DGGITQSPKYLFRKEGQNVTLSCEQNLNHDAMYWYRQDPGQGLRLIYYSQIVNDFQKGDIAEGYSVSREKKESFPLTVTSAQKNPTAFYLCASTEGPSTDTQYFGPGTRLTVL.

This chain connects TRBV2 to TRBJ2-1; 7 bases map to TRBD1. The V gene end was trimmed by 5 bases and the J gene end by 3 bases; junction bases not matched to a gene: 1. The germline V gene encodes CDR1 SNHLY and CDR2 FYNNEI. This CDR3 has 13 amino acids. In nucleotides, the CDR3 is TGTGCCAGCAGTAGGGACAGCTACAATGAGCAGTTCTTC. Translated: CASSRDSYNEQFF.